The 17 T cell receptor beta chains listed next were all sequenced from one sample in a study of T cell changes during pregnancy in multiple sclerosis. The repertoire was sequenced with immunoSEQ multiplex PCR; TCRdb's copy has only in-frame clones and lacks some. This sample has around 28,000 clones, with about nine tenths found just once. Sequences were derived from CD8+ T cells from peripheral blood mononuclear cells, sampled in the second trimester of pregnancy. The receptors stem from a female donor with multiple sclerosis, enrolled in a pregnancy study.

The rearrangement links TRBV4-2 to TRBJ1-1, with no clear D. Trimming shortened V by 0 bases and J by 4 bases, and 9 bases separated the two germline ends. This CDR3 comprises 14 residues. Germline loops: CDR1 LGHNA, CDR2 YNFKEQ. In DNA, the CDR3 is TGTGCCAGCAGCCAAGAGGCCAGCGGCACTGAAGCTTTCTTT. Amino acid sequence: CASSQEASGTEAFF.

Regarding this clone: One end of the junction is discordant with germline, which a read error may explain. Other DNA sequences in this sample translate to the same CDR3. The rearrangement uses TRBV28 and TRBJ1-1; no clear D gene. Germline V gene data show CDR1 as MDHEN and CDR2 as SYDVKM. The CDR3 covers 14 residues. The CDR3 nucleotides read TGTGCCAGCAGTCCAATCGTACTTGACACTGAAGCCTTCTTT. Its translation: CASSPIVLDTEAFF.

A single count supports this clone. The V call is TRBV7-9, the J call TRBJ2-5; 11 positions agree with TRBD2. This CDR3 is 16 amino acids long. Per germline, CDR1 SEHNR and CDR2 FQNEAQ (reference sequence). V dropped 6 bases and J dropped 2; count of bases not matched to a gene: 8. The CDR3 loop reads CASSKRLAGRQETQYF. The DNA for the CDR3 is TGTGCCAGCAGTAAGAGACTAGCGGGACGGCAAGAGACCCAGTACTTC. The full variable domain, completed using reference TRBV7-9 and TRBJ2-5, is DTGVSQNPRHKITKRGQNVTFRCDPISEHNRLYWYRQTLGQGPEFLTYFQNEAQLEKSRLLSDRFSAERPKGSFSTLEIQRTEQGDSAMYLCASSKRLAGRQETQYFGPGTRLLVL.

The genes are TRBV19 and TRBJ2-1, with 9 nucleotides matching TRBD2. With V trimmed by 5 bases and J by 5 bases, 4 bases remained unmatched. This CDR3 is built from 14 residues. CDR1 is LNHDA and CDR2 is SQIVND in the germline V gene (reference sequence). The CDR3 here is CASSSGLAHNEQFF. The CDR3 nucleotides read TGTGCCAGTAGTTCGGGACTAGCCCACAATGAGCAGTTCTTC.

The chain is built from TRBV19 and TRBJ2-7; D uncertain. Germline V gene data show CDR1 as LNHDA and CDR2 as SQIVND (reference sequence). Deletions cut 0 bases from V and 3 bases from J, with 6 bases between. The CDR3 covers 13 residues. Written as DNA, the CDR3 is TGTGCCAGTAGTATAGATTCGGGCTACGAGCAGTACTTC. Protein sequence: CASSIDSGYEQYF.

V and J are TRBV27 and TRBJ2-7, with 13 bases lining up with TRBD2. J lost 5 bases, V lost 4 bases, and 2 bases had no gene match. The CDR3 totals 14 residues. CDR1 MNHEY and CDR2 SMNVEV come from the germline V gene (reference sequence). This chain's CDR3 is CASSWTSGSDEQYF. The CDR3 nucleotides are TGTGCCAGCAGTTGGACTAGCGGGAGTGACGAGCAGTACTTC.

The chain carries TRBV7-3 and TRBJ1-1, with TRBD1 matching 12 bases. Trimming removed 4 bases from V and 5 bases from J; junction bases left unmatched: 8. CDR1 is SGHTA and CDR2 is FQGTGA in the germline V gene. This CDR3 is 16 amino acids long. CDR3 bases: TGTGCCAGCAGCTGGGGACAGGGGGCAGGGAGGACTGAAGCTTTCTTT. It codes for CASSWGQGAGRTEAFF.

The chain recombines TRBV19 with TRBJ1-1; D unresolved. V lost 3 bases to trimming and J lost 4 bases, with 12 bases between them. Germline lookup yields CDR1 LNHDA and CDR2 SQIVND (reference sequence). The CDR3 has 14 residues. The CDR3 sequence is CASSMRLEGTEAFF. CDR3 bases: TGTGCCAGTAGTATGAGGTTGGAGGGCACTGAAGCTTTCTTT.

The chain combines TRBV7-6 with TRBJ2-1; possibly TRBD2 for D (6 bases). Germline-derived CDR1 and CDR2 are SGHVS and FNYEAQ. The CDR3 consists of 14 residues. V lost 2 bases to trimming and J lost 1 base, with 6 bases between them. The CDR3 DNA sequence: TGTGCCAGCAGCTTAAGCGGGTCCTACAATGAGCAGTTCTTC. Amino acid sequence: CASSLSGSYNEQFF.

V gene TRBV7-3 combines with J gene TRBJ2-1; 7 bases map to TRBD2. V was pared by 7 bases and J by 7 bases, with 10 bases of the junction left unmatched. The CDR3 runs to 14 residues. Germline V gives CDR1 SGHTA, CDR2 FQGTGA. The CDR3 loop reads CASTQGRGSNEQFF. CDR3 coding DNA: TGTGCCAGCACCCAAGGTCGCGGGAGTAATGAGCAGTTCTTC.

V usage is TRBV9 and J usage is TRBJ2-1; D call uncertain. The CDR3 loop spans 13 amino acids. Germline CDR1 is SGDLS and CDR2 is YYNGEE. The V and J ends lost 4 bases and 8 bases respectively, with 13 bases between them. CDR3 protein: CASSLSRGYEQFF. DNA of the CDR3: TGTGCCAGCAGCCTAAGCAGAGGCTATGAGCAGTTCTTC.

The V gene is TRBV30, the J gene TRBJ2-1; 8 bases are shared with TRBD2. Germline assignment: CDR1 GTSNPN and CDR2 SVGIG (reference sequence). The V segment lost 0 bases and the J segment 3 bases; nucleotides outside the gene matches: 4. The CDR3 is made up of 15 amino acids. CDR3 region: CAWSVLAVFYNEQFF. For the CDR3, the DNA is TGTGCCTGGAGTGTACTAGCGGTCTTCTACAATGAGCAGTTCTTC.

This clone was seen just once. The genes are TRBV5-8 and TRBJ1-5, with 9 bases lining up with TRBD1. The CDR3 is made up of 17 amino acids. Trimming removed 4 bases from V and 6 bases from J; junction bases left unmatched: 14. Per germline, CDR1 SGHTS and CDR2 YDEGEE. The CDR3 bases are TGTGCCAGCAGCATCCCTTGGGACAGGGATGACGGTCAGCCCCAGCATTTT. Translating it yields CASSIPWDRDDGQPQHF.

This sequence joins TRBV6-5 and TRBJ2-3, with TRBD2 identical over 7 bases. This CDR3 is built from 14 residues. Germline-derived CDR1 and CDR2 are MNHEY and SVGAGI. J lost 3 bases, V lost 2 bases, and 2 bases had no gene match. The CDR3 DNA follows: TGTGCCAGCAGTTACGCGGGAGAGACAGATACGCAGTATTTT. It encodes CASSYAGETDTQYF.

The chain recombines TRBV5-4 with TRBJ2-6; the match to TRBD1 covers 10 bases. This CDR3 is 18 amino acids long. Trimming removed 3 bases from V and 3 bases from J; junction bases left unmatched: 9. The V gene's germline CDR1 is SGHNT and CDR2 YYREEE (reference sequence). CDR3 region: CASSSLWTGGGGANVLTF. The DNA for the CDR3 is TGTGCCAGCAGCTCACTCTGGACAGGGGGTGGTGGGGCCAACGTCCTGACTTTC.

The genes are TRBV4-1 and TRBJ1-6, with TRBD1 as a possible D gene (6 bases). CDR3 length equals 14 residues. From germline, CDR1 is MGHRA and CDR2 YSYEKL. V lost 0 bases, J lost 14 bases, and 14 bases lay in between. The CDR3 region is CASSQEFQGNTLHF. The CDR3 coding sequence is TGCGCCAGCAGCCAAGAATTTCAGGGGAACACCCTCCACTTT.

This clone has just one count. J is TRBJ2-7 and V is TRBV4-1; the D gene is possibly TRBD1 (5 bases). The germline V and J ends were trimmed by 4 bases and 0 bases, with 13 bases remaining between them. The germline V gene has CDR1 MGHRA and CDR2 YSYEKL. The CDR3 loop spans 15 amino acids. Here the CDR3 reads CASSRGHYDSYEQYF. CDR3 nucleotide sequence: TGCGCCAGCAGCCGTGGACACTACGACTCCTACGAGCAGTACTTC.